This T cell receptor beta chain came from a study of shared clonotypes between healthy human individuals. Germline loops: CDR1 MDHEN, CDR2 SYDVKM. The CDR3 extends over 14 amino acids. Trimming removed 3 bases from V and 4 bases from J, with 12 bases in between. Study-level results: Naive CD4 clonotypes were shared across a handful of donors at approximately 5.3%.

Each replicate PCR on the sorted subsets used around 200 ng DNA (roughly 27,000 T cell genomes). Repertoires were generated with immunoSEQ multiplex PCR, while TCRdb's copy carries only in-frame clones and drops some. Of approximately 530,000 clones in the sample, roughly 95% are singletons; the top ten hold 0.064%. This clone was detected a few times. Its antigen is not identified. Only Caucasian adults living in Nashville, Tennessee served as donors. The study separated CD4+ cells into CD45RA+ naive and CD45RA-negative memory subsets. The chain couples TRBV28 to TRBJ1-2, with a weak D call TRBD1 (5 bases). The TCR originated in a woman aged 25-40 years in good health. The sample comprised naive CD4+ T cells sorted from blood. Subset indicated: CD45RA+ positively selected. Here the CDR3 DNA reads TGTGCCAGCAGTTTCGGTCCAGGGCTCTATGGCTACACCTTC. Its translation: CASSFGPGLYGYTF.